This T cell receptor (beta chain) was identified during a study of T-cell memory formation after mild COVID-19. The germline V gene encodes CDR1 MNHNS and CDR2 SASEGT. V was pared by 8 bases and J by 8 bases, with 9 bases of the junction left unmatched. There are 13 residues in the CDR3. MiXCR, run by TCRdb on the 5' RACE reads, gives a single entry per CDR3 protein. Among about 390,000 distinct CDR3 sequences, 16% were seen once, and the ten largest hold 20% to 25%. Sequencing input: PBMCs or a T cell subset sorted from them (not recorded which). J is TRBJ2-3 and V is TRBV6-1; 8 nucleotides line up with TRBD2. The clonotype comes from a man younger than 30 who had mild COVID-19 (a few samples of this study predate the infection). Cell type and time point are not known. CDR3 DNA sequence: TGTGCCAGCTCCGGGCGGGGGGCCCCTACGCAGTATTTT. Its protein is CASSGRGAPTQYF.